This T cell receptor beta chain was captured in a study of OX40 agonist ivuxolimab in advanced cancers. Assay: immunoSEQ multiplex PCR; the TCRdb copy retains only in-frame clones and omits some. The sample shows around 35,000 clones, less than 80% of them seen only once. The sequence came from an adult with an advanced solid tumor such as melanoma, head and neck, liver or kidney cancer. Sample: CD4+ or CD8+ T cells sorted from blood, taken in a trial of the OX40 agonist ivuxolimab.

The CDR3 nucleotides read TGTGCCAGTACCCCCCGGCTAGCGGGAGGAAACAATGAGCAGTTCTTC. Translating gives CASTPRLAGGNNEQFF. The rearrangement links TRBV19 to TRBJ2-1, with 11 bases lining up with TRBD2. After removal of 7 bases from V and 5 bases from J, the junction contained 10 bases not matched to a gene. Germline CDR1 and CDR2: LNHDA and SQIVND (reference sequence). The CDR3 runs 16 residues.